This entry lists 27 T cell receptor beta chains sequenced from one sample in a study of T cells in Graves' hyperthyroidism and ophthalmopathy. Researchers amplified the TCR beta CDR3 regions from RNA transcripts. TCR CDR3 regions were first amplified by RT-PCR with HTBI primers. TCRdb redid the calling of the multiplex PCR reads with MiXCR, one entry per CDR3 protein. In the table there are hundreds of thousands of distinct CDR3 sequences, roughly 15% of which are singletons. Sequenced material: blood. The receptors were sampled from a man aged 18 to 30 with Graves' ophthalmopathy.

This clonotype was seen ten or more times. The chain carries TRBV20-1 and TRBJ2-7; a possible D gene is TRBD1 (6 bases). From germline, CDR1 is DFQATT and CDR2 SNEGSKA (reference sequence). CDR3 length: 11 residues. Trimming left V 3 bases short and J 4 bases short, with 7 bases between. The CDR3 protein is CSARDSYEQYF. CDR3 DNA sequence: TGCAGTGCTAGGGACAGTTACGAGCAGTACTTC.

This clonotype has ten or more counts. The CDR3, as DNA: TGTGCCAGCAGCTTAGATCCCAGCTATGGCTACACCTTC. The encoded protein is CASSLDPSYGYTF. The chain combines TRBV11-3 with TRBJ1-2; no firm D call. V lost 0 bases and J lost 4, with 6 bases in between. CDR1 is SGHNT and CDR2 is YENEEA in the germline V gene. The length of the CDR3 is 13 residues.

This clonotype was seen ten or more times. The chain links TRBV7-3 to TRBJ2-3, with D perhaps TRBD1 or TRBD2 (5 bases each). The CDR3 has 13 residues. V was clipped by 2 bases and J by 6 bases, with 9 bases between them. Per germline, CDR1 SGHTA and CDR2 FQGTGA. The CDR3: CASSLLEGDTQYF. CDR3 in DNA: TGTGCCAGCAGCTTACTCGAGGGGGATACGCAGTATTTT. The complete variable domain, with remaining parts taken from reference TRBV7-3 and TRBJ2-3, reads GAGVSQTPSNKVTEKGKYVELRCDPISGHTALYWYRQSLGQGPEFLIYFQGTGAADDSGLPNDRFFAVRPEGSVSTLKIQRTERGDSAVYLCASSLLEGDTQYFGPGTRLTVL.

The V gene is TRBV5-1, the J gene TRBJ2-5; D is possibly TRBD2 (5 bases). Per the germline V gene, CDR1 is SGHRS and CDR2 is YFSETQ. V dropped 0 bases and J dropped 5 bases, with 14 bases sitting between them. CDR3 length equals 15 residues. In DNA, the CDR3 is TGCGCCAGCAGCTTGGGTGTGGGAGCGGCGGAGACCCAGTACTTC. Translation: CASSLGVGAAETQYF. The variable domain in full, completed from reference TRBV5-1 and TRBJ2-5, reads KAGVTQTPRYLIKTRGQQVTLSCSPISGHRSVSWYQQTPGQGLQFLFEYFSETQRNKGNFPGRFSGRQFSNSRSEMNVSTLELGDSALYLCASSLGVGAAETQYFGPGTRLLVL.

This clonotype was recorded many times. The V and J genes are TRBV10-2 and TRBJ2-7; TRBD2 matches at 15 bases. Germline V gene data show CDR1 as WSHSY and CDR2 as SAAADI. V was clipped by 3 bases and J by 3 bases; unmatched bases: 12. The CDR3 has 19 residues. The DNA of the CDR3 is TGCGCCAGCAGTGACCGACCCGGGACTAGCGGGAGGACCCTCTACGAGCAGTACTTC. This translates into CASSDRPGTSGRTLYEQYF.

There are many counts of this clonotype. The rearrangement uses TRBV7-2 and TRBJ1-6; D uncertain. CDR1 SGHTA and CDR2 FQGNSA come from the germline V gene. This CDR3 contains 15 residues. V gave up 5 bases and J gave up 7 bases, with 15 bases separating them. The CDR3 reads CASSTDGYRNSPLHF. The CDR3 region has the DNA TGTGCCAGCAGCACGGACGGTTATCGGAATTCACCCCTCCACTTT. Using reference TRBV7-2 and TRBJ1-6 for the parts outside the CDR3, the full variable domain is GAGVSQSPSNKVTEKGKDVELRCDPISGHTALYWYRQSLGQGLEFLIYFQGNSAPDKSGLPSDRFSAERTGGSVSTLTIQRTQQEDSAVYLCASSTDGYRNSPLHFGNGTRLTVT.

This clonotype was found many times. This chain connects TRBV12-3 or TRBV12-4 to TRBJ2-1; the match to TRBD2 covers 8 bases. CDR3 size: 16 residues. V gave up 4 bases and J gave up 0 bases; unmatched junction bases: 5. The CDR3 DNA is TGTGCCAGCAGTTGGGGCGGGACTAGCTCCTACAATGAGCAGTTCTTC. Translation: CASSWGGTSSYNEQFF.

This clonotype has only a few counts. CDR3 region: CASSPEWVNTEAFF. CDR3 sequence (DNA): TGTGCCAGCAGCCCGGAGTGGGTGAACACTGAAGCTTTCTTT. The V call is TRBV14, the J call TRBJ1-1, with D hard to call. From germline, CDR1 is SGHDN and CDR2 FVKESK. Trimming pared 4 bases from V and 0 bases from J, leaving 9 bases between. The CDR3 loop spans 14 amino acids.

The table lists this clonotype with many counts. V gene TRBV6-1 combines with J gene TRBJ2-5, with 7 bases matching TRBD2. The V gene's germline CDR1 is MNHNS and CDR2 SASEGT. J lost 2 bases, V lost 7 bases, and 7 bases had no gene match. The CDR3 consists of 14 residues. CDR3 residues: CASTELAKQETQYF. The CDR3 coding sequence is TGTGCCAGCACCGAACTAGCGAAACAAGAGACCCAGTACTTC.

There are many counts of this clonotype. The gene calls are TRBV6-2 or TRBV6-3 and TRBJ1-2, with D maybe TRBD1 (5 bases). V gave up 2 bases and J gave up 8 bases, with 18 bases separating them. The CDR3 consists of 15 residues. CDR1 and CDR2 (germline): MNHEY, SVGEGT. CDR3 region: CASSYGDSISGGYTF. As DNA, the CDR3 is TGTGCCAGCAGTTACGGGGACTCCATTTCGGGAGGCTACACCTTC.

This rearrangement joins TRBV11-1 to TRBJ2-7; D perhaps matches TRBD1 (5 bases). The V end was cut by 5 bases, the J end by 4 bases, with 15 bases between. Germline V gives CDR1 SGHAT, CDR2 FQDESV (reference sequence). The CDR3 has 14 residues. The CDR3 loop is CASSKWVGEYEQYF. CDR3 coding DNA: TGTGCCAGCAGCAAGTGGGTAGGGGAATACGAGCAGTACTTC.

There are many counts of this clonotype. The chain carries TRBV24-1 and TRBJ1-2; 7 nucleotides align to TRBD1. The CDR3 consists of 15 residues. Germline-derived CDR1 and CDR2 are KGHDR and SFDVKD. The J segment lost 4 bases and the V segment lost 3 bases, leaving 7 bases of the junction unmatched. The CDR3 nucleotides read TGTGCCACCAGTGATCGCGACAGGGAGGCCTATGGCTACACCTTC. Protein sequence: CATSDRDREAYGYTF.

The chain links TRBV9 to TRBJ1-2, with D perhaps matching TRBD1 (6 bases). Trimming pared 3 bases from V and 12 bases from J, leaving 21 bases between. Germline V lookup: CDR1 SGDLS, CDR2 YYNGEE. The CDR3 covers 14 residues. This CDR3 is CASSAVPDSVGHTF. In DNA, the CDR3 is TGTGCCAGCAGCGCGGTACCGGACAGTGTCGGCCACACCTTC.

The sample holds many counts of this clonotype. The chain uses TRBV5-1 and TRBJ1-1; D possibly corresponds to TRBD1 (5 bases). The CDR3 runs 14 residues. Germline loops: CDR1 SGHRS, CDR2 YFSETQ. V dropped 4 bases and J dropped 8 bases, with 18 bases sitting between them. The CDR3 here is CASSQPGRGGEAFF. The CDR3 nucleotides are TGCGCCAGCAGCCAGCCAGGGAGGGGCGGAGAAGCTTTCTTT.

This clonotype was found many times. The chain links TRBV2 to TRBJ2-2; D unresolved. The V and J ends lost 6 bases and 4 bases respectively, with 12 bases between them. CDR3 size: 14 residues. In germline, CDR1 is SNHLY, CDR2 FYNNEI. CDR3: CASSPMTGTGELFF. In DNA form, the CDR3 reads TGTGCCAGCAGCCCTATGACTGGCACCGGGGAGCTGTTTTTT.

This clonotype was counted once. Its ends do not fully match the called genes, so a read error is possible. V is TRBV5-1 and J is TRBJ2-3; 9 positions agree with TRBD1. The CDR3 sequence is 15 residues long. Germline V gene lookup returns CDR1 SGHRS and CDR2 YFSETQ. CDR3 sequence: CASRTGGTGTDTQCF. CDR3 coding DNA: TGCGCCAGCCGAACAGGGGGCACAGGCACAGATACGCAGTGTTTT.

CDR3 amino acids: CATTEGEKLFF. For the CDR3, the DNA is TGTGCCACGACAGAAGGGGAAAAACTGTTTTTT. The genes are TRBV25-1 and TRBJ1-4, with a possible D match to TRBD1 (5 bases). This CDR3 has 11 amino acids. V was trimmed by 10 bases and J by 8 bases, leaving 11 bases between them. Germline V CDR1 and CDR2: MGHDK, SYGVNS.

This clonotype appeared a few times. J is TRBJ2-3 and V is TRBV9; 8 bases line up with TRBD2. The V gene's germline CDR1 is SGDLS and CDR2 YYNGEE. The CDR3 runs 16 residues. Trimming took 0 bases from V and 4 from J; bases not matched to a gene: 7. The CDR3 sequence: CASSVVSGRSADTQYF. The CDR3 DNA follows: TGTGCCAGCAGCGTAGTCAGCGGGAGATCCGCAGATACGCAGTATTTT.

Many counts were recorded for this clonotype. The CDR3 region has the DNA TGTGCCAGCAGCGTAGATTCCCCAGGGGGTTTGGAGACCCAGTACTTC. Translation: CASSVDSPGGLETQYF. This chain connects TRBV9 to TRBJ2-5, with 7 positions matching TRBD1. V shed 0 bases, J shed 5 bases, and the junction held 10 bases outside the gene matches. CDR1 and CDR2 from the germline V gene are SGDLS and YYNGEE. The CDR3 extends over 16 amino acids.

The rearrangement links TRBV19 to TRBJ1-1; D unclear. The CDR3 runs to 13 residues. Germline values: CDR1 LNHDA, CDR2 SQIVND (reference sequence). Deletions cut 6 bases from V and 5 bases from J, with 13 bases between. The CDR3 DNA reads TGTGCCAGTAGACGGACCCTCGGGACTGAAGCTTTCTTT. It encodes CASRRTLGTEAFF.

The chain combines TRBV6-5 with TRBJ1-5, with D maybe TRBD1 (6 bases). The CDR3 loop spans 17 amino acids. The V end was cut by 4 bases, the J end by 0 bases, with 16 bases between. Germline V gene lookup returns CDR1 MNHEY and CDR2 SVGAGI. DNA of the CDR3: TGTGCCAGCAGTTTAACGGACAGAACCTATAGCAATCAGCCCCAGCATTTT. Translation gives CASSLTDRTYSNQPQHF.

The chain recombines TRBV5-1 with TRBJ1-1; 8 bases agree with TRBD1. Germline assignment: CDR1 SGHRS and CDR2 YFSETQ. V lost 0 bases and J lost 5; bases outside the gene matches: 6. This CDR3 region has 15 residues. The CDR3 coding sequence is TGCGCCAGCAGCTTGGACCCAGGGGGCCGTACTGAAGCTTTCTTT. Translating gives CASSLDPGGRTEAFF.

In this sample, this clonotype turned up many times. The gene calls are TRBV20-1 and TRBJ2-5; D is possibly TRBD2 (5 bases). The CDR3 runs 13 residues. V lost 7 bases and J 5 bases, leaving 17 bases between the germline ends. Germline V gene sequence: CDR1 DFQATT, CDR2 SNEGSKA (reference sequence). This CDR3 reads CSGTGSSRETQYF. CDR3 sequence (DNA): TGCAGTGGAACGGGGAGCTCTCGGGAGACCCAGTACTTC.

This clonotype has ten or more counts. The V call is TRBV6-6, the J call TRBJ2-1; D gene uncertain. Germline V gives CDR1 MNHNY, CDR2 SVGAGI (reference sequence). The V gene lost 2 bases and the J gene lost 0 bases, with 14 bases spanning the gap. The length of the CDR3 is 17 residues. The CDR3 spells CASSYQHRLSSYNEQFF. In DNA form, the CDR3 reads TGTGCCAGCAGTTACCAGCACCGCCTCAGCTCCTACAATGAGCAGTTCTTC.

This clonotype was observed many times. The rearrangement links TRBV20-1 to TRBJ1-6, with a tentative D call TRBD1 (6 bases). Trimming removed 5 bases at V and 10 bases at J, with 30 bases between. Germline V gene sequence: CDR1 DFQATT, CDR2 SNEGSKA (reference sequence). This CDR3 has 18 residues. In DNA, the CDR3 is TGCAGTGCTGCCATAAACCCCGGGGGGGGGCAGGATGGATCACCCCTCCACTTT. Protein product: CSAAINPGGGQDGSPLHF.

This clonotype was picked up many times. V is TRBV12-3 or TRBV12-4 and J is TRBJ2-7; D perhaps matches TRBD1 (6 bases). V was cut by 5 bases and J by 6 bases, with 14 bases left in between. The CDR3 consists of 13 residues. The CDR3 spells CASSPGTFAEQYF. In DNA, the CDR3 is TGTGCCAGCAGTCCTGGGACATTTGCCGAGCAGTACTTC.

About this clonotype itself: Possible read error: a much larger clone is one base away. This rearrangement joins TRBV10-2 to TRBJ1-2; 8 bases are shared with TRBD1. Germline V gene sequence: CDR1 WSHSY, CDR2 SAAADI. The CDR3 has 13 amino acids. This chain's CDR3 is CASRGQGGLGCTF. Written as DNA, the CDR3 is TGCGCCAGCAGAGGACAGGGAGGCTTAGGCTGCACCTTC.